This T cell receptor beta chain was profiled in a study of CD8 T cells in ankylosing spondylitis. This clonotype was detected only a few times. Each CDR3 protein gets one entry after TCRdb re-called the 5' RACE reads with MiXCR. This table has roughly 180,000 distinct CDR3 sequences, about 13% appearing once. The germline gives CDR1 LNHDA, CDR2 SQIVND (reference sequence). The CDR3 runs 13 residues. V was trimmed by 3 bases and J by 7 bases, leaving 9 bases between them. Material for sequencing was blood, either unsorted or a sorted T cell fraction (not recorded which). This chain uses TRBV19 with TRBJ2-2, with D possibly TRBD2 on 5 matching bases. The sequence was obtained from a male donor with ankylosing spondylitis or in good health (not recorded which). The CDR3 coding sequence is TGTGCCAGTAGTATCCTCCGGGACGGGGAGCTGTTTTTT. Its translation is CASSILRDGELFF.